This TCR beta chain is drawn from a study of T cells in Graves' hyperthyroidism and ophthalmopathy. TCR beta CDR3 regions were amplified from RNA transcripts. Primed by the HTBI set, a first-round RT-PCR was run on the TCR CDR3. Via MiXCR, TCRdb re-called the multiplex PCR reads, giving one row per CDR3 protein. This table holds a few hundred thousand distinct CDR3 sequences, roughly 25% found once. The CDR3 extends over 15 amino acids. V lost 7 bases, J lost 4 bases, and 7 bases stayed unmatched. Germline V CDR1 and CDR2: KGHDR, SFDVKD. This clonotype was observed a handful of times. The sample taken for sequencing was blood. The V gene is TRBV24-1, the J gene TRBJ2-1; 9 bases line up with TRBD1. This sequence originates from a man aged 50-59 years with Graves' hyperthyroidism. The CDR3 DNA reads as TGTGCCACCAGCCGCGGGACAGGGCGGTACAATGAGCAGTTCTTC. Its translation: CATSRGTGRYNEQFF.